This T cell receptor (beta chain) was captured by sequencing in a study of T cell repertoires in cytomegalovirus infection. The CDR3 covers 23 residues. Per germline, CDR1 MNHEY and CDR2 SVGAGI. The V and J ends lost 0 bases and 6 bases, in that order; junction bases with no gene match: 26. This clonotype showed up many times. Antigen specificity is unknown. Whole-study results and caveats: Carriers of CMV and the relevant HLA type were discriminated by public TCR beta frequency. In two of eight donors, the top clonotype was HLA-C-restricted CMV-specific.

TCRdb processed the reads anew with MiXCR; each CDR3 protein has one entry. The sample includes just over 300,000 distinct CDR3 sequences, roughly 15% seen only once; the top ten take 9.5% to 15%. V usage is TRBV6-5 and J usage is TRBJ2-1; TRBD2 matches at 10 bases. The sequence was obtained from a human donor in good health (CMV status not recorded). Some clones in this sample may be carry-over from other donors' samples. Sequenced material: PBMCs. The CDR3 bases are TGTGCCAGCAGTTACTCGTCGAGAGTTGGGCTAGCGGGGGAGAAACGTGACCTCAATGAGCAGTTCTTC. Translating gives CASSYSSRVGLAGEKRDLNEQFF.